This passage covers 30 T cell receptor beta chains from one sample sequenced in a study of shared clonotypes between healthy human individuals. The protocol was immunoSEQ multiplex PCR, while the TCRdb copy is restricted to in-frame clones and leaves out a portion. The table lists fewer than 550,000 clones, roughly 79% of them singletons. Input material: PBMCs. These receptors were obtained from a woman between 40 and 55 years old in good health. Some clones in this sample may be carry-over from other donors' samples.

The rearrangement uses TRBV10-3 and TRBJ2-2; perhaps D is TRBD1 or TRBD2 (5 bases each). This CDR3 has 15 amino acids. The germline gives CDR1 ENHRY, CDR2 SYGVKD. Trimming removed 11 bases from V and 4 bases from J, with 20 bases in between. CDR3 loop: CAAARTGTLTGELFF. The DNA for the CDR3 is TGTGCCGCAGCCCGAACCGGGACGCTCACCGGGGAGCTGTTTTTT.

The chain employs TRBV19 and TRBJ2-7; 7 bases fit TRBD1. Germline CDR1 is LNHDA and CDR2 is SQIVND (reference sequence). The CDR3 totals 15 residues. V was clipped by 4 bases and J by 7 bases; unmatched bases: 13. In DNA, the CDR3 is TGTGCCAGTAGTAAAACCTTAACAGGGGATCGAGAGCAGTACTTC. Translating it yields CASSKTLTGDREQYF.

The sample holds one count of this clone. The V gene is TRBV28, the J gene TRBJ1-2, with D uncertain. V shed 1 base and J shed 3 bases, with 6 bases lying between them. This CDR3 has 13 residues. Germline lookup yields CDR1 MDHEN and CDR2 SYDVKM. CDR3 DNA sequence: TGTGCCAGCAGTTTATCGGATGACTATGGCTACACCTTC. Encoded protein: CASSLSDDYGYTF.

The rearrangement links TRBV7-9 to TRBJ2-2; D is unclear. The ends were cut back, 1 base at V and 0 bases at J, with 9 bases in the middle. The CDR3 has 16 residues. Germline V CDR1 and CDR2: SEHNR, FQNEAQ (reference sequence). CDR3 protein: CASSLVVGTNTGELFF. The CDR3 bases are TGTGCCAGCAGCTTAGTAGTGGGCACGAACACCGGGGAGCTGTTTTTT.

There are many counts of this clone. V gene TRBV7-9 combines with J gene TRBJ2-7; D unresolved. The V end was cut by 1 base, the J end by 12 bases, with 16 bases between. The CDR3 covers 13 residues. Germline CDR1 reads SEHNR; CDR2 reads FQNEAQ (reference sequence). As DNA, the CDR3 is TGTGCCAGCAGCTTAGGGGTTGGGCCCAGGCCGTACTTC. It translates to CASSLGVGPRPYF.

The chain recombines TRBV7-3 with TRBJ1-5; 11 bases match TRBD1. The germline CDR1 and CDR2 sequences are SGHTA and FQGTGA. V shed 5 bases and J 2 bases; nucleotides not matched to a gene: 5. The CDR3 runs to 16 residues. CDR3: CASSTRTGGRNQPQHF. For the CDR3, the DNA is TGTGCCAGCAGCACTCGGACAGGGGGCCGCAATCAGCCCCAGCATTTT.

This clone has only one observation. The gene calls are TRBV5-1 and TRBJ2-1; D gene ambiguous. The V gene lost 0 bases and the J gene lost 9 bases, with 10 bases spanning the gap. The germline V gene has CDR1 SGHRS and CDR2 YFSETQ. This CDR3 has 13 residues. In DNA, the CDR3 is TGCGCCAGCAGCTTGGCCGACTCCCCTGAGCAGTTCTTC. Its translation: CASSLADSPEQFF.

The chain joins TRBV5-4 to TRBJ2-3, with 8 bases identical to TRBD1. The CDR3 loop spans 15 amino acids. J was trimmed by 5 bases and V by 0 bases; bases with no gene match: 5. Germline assignment: CDR1 SGHNT and CDR2 YYREEE (reference sequence). CDR3 in amino acids: CASSLGGQDGDTQYF. The CDR3 coding sequence is TGTGCCAGCAGCTTGGGGGGACAGGACGGAGATACGCAGTATTTT.

This chain uses TRBV19 with TRBJ1-5; no reliable D call. Germline assignment: CDR1 LNHDA and CDR2 SQIVND (reference sequence). V was shortened by 5 bases and J by 9 bases, with 11 bases between the two germline ends. This CDR3 spans 12 amino acids. The CDR3 DNA follows: TGTGCCAGTAGTCCCTTAGGAATGCCCCAGCATTTT. Protein sequence: CASSPLGMPQHF.

The rearrangement uses TRBV29-1 and TRBJ2-1; 9 nucleotides agree with TRBD2. The germline gives CDR1 SQVTM, CDR2 ANQGSEA. The J segment lost 2 bases and the V segment lost 8 bases, leaving 7 bases of the junction unmatched. The CDR3 spans 14 residues. The CDR3 protein is CSTKAGGTYNEQFF. CDR3 nucleotide sequence: TGCAGCACCAAAGCGGGAGGTACCTACAATGAGCAGTTCTTC.

J is TRBJ1-5 and V is TRBV7-2; D gene ambiguous. The V gene lost 2 bases and the J gene lost 4 bases, with 6 bases spanning the gap. CDR1 is SGHTA, CDR2 FQGNSA, per germline. The length of the CDR3 is 13 residues. The CDR3 DNA follows: TGTGCCAGCAGCTTAAGCGAAAATCAGCCCCAGCATTTT. This translates into CASSLSENQPQHF. The variable domain in full, completed from reference TRBV7-2 and TRBJ1-5, reads GAGVSQSPSNKVTEKGKDVELRCDPISGHTALYWYRQSLGQGLEFLIYFQGNSAPDKSGLPSDRFSAERTGGSVSTLTIQRTQQEDSAVYLCASSLSENQPQHFGDGTRLSIL.

CDR3 in DNA: TGTGCCAGCTCACGACTGAACTCCGGGGGATCGGACGAGCAGTACTTC. Protein product: CASSRLNSGGSDEQYF. The chain has TRBV18 and TRBJ2-7; perhaps TRBD2 as D (6 bases). The CDR3 loop spans 16 amino acids. Germline values: CDR1 KGHSH, CDR2 LQKENI. V dropped 4 bases and J dropped 5 bases, with 21 bases sitting between them.

The chain couples TRBV28 to TRBJ2-1; D not certain. V lost 5 bases, J lost 0 bases, and 14 bases lay in between. Germline CDR1 MDHEN, CDR2 SYDVKM. The CDR3 consists of 16 residues. This CDR3 reads CASSPPAASSYNEQFF. CDR3 coding DNA: TGTGCCAGCAGTCCCCCGGCGGCGAGCTCCTACAATGAGCAGTTCTTC.

The chain carries TRBV19 and TRBJ1-3; D gene uncertain. CDR3 length: 12 residues. V shed 6 bases and J shed 9 bases, with 12 bases lying between them. The V gene's germline CDR1 is LNHDA and CDR2 SQIVND (reference sequence). CDR3 loop: CASSDLGGTIYF. CDR3 in DNA: TGTGCCAGTAGCGACCTGGGCGGCACCATATATTTT.

This clone was counted a few times. The V gene is TRBV7-2, the J gene TRBJ2-5, with D hard to call. CDR1 is SGHTA, CDR2 FQGNSA, per germline. Trimming shortened V by 4 bases and J by 5 bases, and 14 bases separated the two germline ends. The CDR3 consists of 14 residues. CDR3 coding DNA: TGTGCCAGCAGCTCATCGGCAGGCAGGGAGACCCAGTACTTC. Amino acid sequence: CASSSSAGRETQYF.

V and J are TRBV5-1 and TRBJ2-4, with TRBD1 as a possible D gene (6 bases). The V gene lost 0 bases and the J gene lost 7 bases, with 11 bases spanning the gap. The CDR3 is made up of 14 amino acids. CDR1 is SGHRS and CDR2 is YFSETQ in the germline V gene. CDR3 sequence: CASSLAGRGNIQYF. CDR3 DNA: TGCGCCAGCAGCTTGGCCGGCAGGGGTAACATTCAGTACTTC.

This clone was detected once. The V call is TRBV7-9, the J call TRBJ2-3; D perhaps matches TRBD2 (5 bases). Germline CDR1 is SEHNR and CDR2 is FQNEAQ (reference sequence). Deletions cut 4 bases from V and 1 base from J, with 12 bases between. This CDR3 contains 15 residues. CDR3 protein: CASSSYEGGTDTQYF. The CDR3, as DNA: TGTGCCAGCAGCTCCTATGAGGGAGGCACAGATACGCAGTATTTT.

This chain's CDR3 is CASSPWGGGETQYF. CDR3 coding DNA: TGTGCCAGCAGCCCCTGGGGCGGGGGAGAGACCCAGTACTTC. This sequence joins TRBV7-9 and TRBJ2-5; TRBD2 matches at 7 bases. The CDR3 spans 14 residues. V trimming: 5 bases; J trimming: 4 bases; junction bases outside the gene matches: 7. CDR1 SEHNR and CDR2 FQNEAQ come from the germline V gene (reference sequence).

V is TRBV5-1 and J is TRBJ2-3, with D possibly being TRBD1 (6 bases). There are 16 residues in the CDR3. V lost 4 bases, J lost 5 bases, and 20 bases lay in between. Germline assignment: CDR1 SGHRS and CDR2 YFSETQ. The CDR3 spells CASSRRTAQRGDTQYF. In DNA form, the CDR3 reads TGCGCCAGCAGCAGAAGGACAGCCCAAAGGGGAGATACGCAGTATTTT.

This clone was counted a few times. V is TRBV10-3 and J is TRBJ1-1, with D possibly being TRBD1 (6 bases). Trimming stripped 2 bases from V and 10 bases from J, with 8 bases between. CDR1 is ENHRY, CDR2 SYGVKD, per germline. There are 11 residues in the CDR3. The CDR3 protein is CAISEGQRAFF. The CDR3 DNA is TGTGCCATCAGTGAGGGACAGCGAGCTTTCTTT.

This clone came up once. This chain uses TRBV12-5 with TRBJ2-2; TRBD1 might be the D (6 bases). Germline V gives CDR1 LGHNT, CDR2 FRNRAP. This CDR3 is built from 14 residues. CDR3 DNA sequence: TGTGCCATGGGGGCGGTACCATACACCGGGGAGCTGTTTTTT. Encoded protein: CAMGAVPYTGELFF.

The gene calls are TRBV29-1 and TRBJ2-1, with 9 bases fitting TRBD2. Germline V CDR1 and CDR2: SQVTM, ANQGSEA. This CDR3 is 13 amino acids long. The V gene end was trimmed by 6 bases and the J gene end by 4 bases; junction bases not matched to a gene: 4. CDR3 sequence: CSVMTSGYNEQFF. The CDR3 DNA is TGCAGCGTCATGACTAGCGGATACAATGAGCAGTTCTTC.

The chain couples TRBV28 to TRBJ1-1, with 8 bases matching TRBD1. Germline V lookup: CDR1 MDHEN, CDR2 SYDVKM. The CDR3 is 16 residues long. V dropped 6 bases and J dropped 10; count of bases not matched to a gene: 19. CDR3 residues: CASSNRGQGGVVGAFF. The CDR3 nucleotides are TGTGCCAGCAGCAATAGAGGACAGGGCGGTGTTGTAGGAGCTTTCTTT.

This clone was observed once. The V call is TRBV18, the J call TRBJ2-1, with 7 bases fitting TRBD2. CDR3 length: 15 amino acids. Trimming took 3 bases from V and 2 from J; bases not matched to a gene: 4. From germline, CDR1 is KGHSH and CDR2 LQKENI. CDR3 bases: TGTGCCAGCTCACCGGCGGGAGCCACCTACAATGAGCAGTTCTTC. It translates to CASSPAGATYNEQFF.

The chain is built from TRBV18 and TRBJ1-5, with D hard to call. From germline, CDR1 is KGHSH and CDR2 LQKENI. The CDR3 has 14 residues. Trimming removed 2 bases from V and 0 bases from J, with 5 bases in between. The chain's CDR3 is CASSPNYSNQPQHF. In DNA, the CDR3 is TGTGCCAGCTCACCAAATTATAGCAATCAGCCCCAGCATTTT.

This clone has just a few counts. The chain has TRBV10-3 and TRBJ2-1; D unclear. CDR3 length equals 14 residues. CDR1 and CDR2 from the germline V gene are ENHRY and SYGVKD. V gave up 8 bases and J gave up 0 bases, with 11 bases separating them. CDR3 loop: CAIGAASSYNEQFF. CDR3 bases: TGTGCCATCGGCGCCGCTAGCTCCTACAATGAGCAGTTCTTC.

The chain recombines TRBV6-1 with TRBJ2-7, with 12 bases fitting TRBD1. Germline-derived CDR1 and CDR2 are MNHNS and SASEGT. The CDR3 extends over 14 amino acids. With 2 bases clipped from V and 6 bases from J, the junction kept 2 bases outside the gene matches. CDR3 DNA: TGTGCCAGCAGTGAATGGGGACAGGGGGCCGAGCAGTACTTC. Encoded protein: CASSEWGQGAEQYF.

The J gene is TRBJ2-5, the V gene TRBV7-2; 8 nucleotides match TRBD1. With V trimmed by 2 bases and J by 4 bases, 9 bases remained unmatched. CDR3 size: 16 residues. The germline V gene has CDR1 SGHTA and CDR2 FQGNSA. CDR3 coding DNA: TGTGCCAGCAGCTTACAGGGGACAGGCCGGGGAGAGACCCAGTACTTC. Its protein product is CASSLQGTGRGETQYF.

This clone was observed a handful of times. The chain combines TRBV7-8 with TRBJ1-1; TRBD1 matches at 9 bases. The CDR3 length is 14 residues. Germline CDR1 is SGHVS and CDR2 is FQNEAQ. V lost 5 bases to trimming and J lost 2 bases; unmatched junction nucleotides: 3. The CDR3 reads CASSKGQGNTEAFF. CDR3 in DNA: TGTGCCAGCAGCAAGGGACAGGGTAACACTGAAGCTTTCTTT. Filled out from reference TRBV7-8 and TRBJ1-1, the complete variable domain reads GAGVSQSPRYKVAKRGQDVALRCDPISGHVSLFWYQQALGQGPEFLTYFQNEAQLDKSGLPSDRFFAERPEGSVSTLKIQRTQQEDSAVYLCASSKGQGNTEAFFGQGTRLTVV.

V gene TRBV7-2 combines with J gene TRBJ2-1, with 10 positions matching TRBD2. V lost 1 base, J lost 6 bases, and 6 bases stayed unmatched. CDR1 and CDR2 from the germline V gene are SGHTA and FQGNSA. CDR3 length: 16 amino acids. Written as DNA, the CDR3 is TGTGCCAGCAGCTTAGGTTCAGCGGGAGGGGGCAATGAGCAGTTCTTC. Its protein product is CASSLGSAGGGNEQFF.